The clone carrying this T cell receptor (beta chain) was counted many times. Its specificity is not known. This sample was taken from a study of T-cell reconstitution after alpha-beta-depleted transplantation in children. Study-wide results and caveats: The main origin of T-cell counts and diversity one year after transplant was newly produced T cells.

The CDR3 is 16 amino acids. Germline V gives CDR1 MNHEY, CDR2 SMNVEV (reference sequence). J gave up 4 bases and V 5 bases, and 12 bases lay outside the gene matches. Preparation of the TCRbeta library used unique molecular identifiers. TCRdb reanalysed the PCR reads using MiXCR and keeps one entry per CDR3 protein. The table lists 450,000 to 600,000 distinct CDR3 sequences, roughly 10% of them singletons. V usage is TRBV27 and J usage is TRBJ1-2; 8 nucleotides line up with TRBD1. The sequence came from a child aged 2-15 years with inherited bone marrow failure, due to receive a stem cell transplant. The sequencing here drew on PBMCs, taken before TCRalphabeta/CD19-depleted stem cell transplant. The CDR3 DNA follows: TGTGCCAGCAGTGGGGAAAGGACAGGGTGGGGCTATGGCTACACCTTC. As protein: CASSGERTGWGYGYTF.